This TCR beta chain was sequenced in a study of blood T cell repertoires in COVID-19. Study-wide background: COVID-19 samples from acute and convalescent phases originated in the United States, Italy and Spain. In each case, the material was cDNA or gDNA derived from T cells, B-cell-depleted T cells, or PBMCs.

Original methodology: It was from reference gene primer amplification that nucleated cell counts were estimated. Method: immunoSEQ multiplex PCR; TCRdb's copy keeps in-frame clones and lacks some. Clone size and the V and J calls come from that table; the DNA yielded D and trimming. The sample contains around 250,000 clones, around 90% of which appear only once. This CDR3 is 14 amino acids long. Trimming took 3 bases from V and 3 from J; bases not matched to a gene: 3. Looked up from germline, CDR1 is SGHDT and CDR2 is YYEEEE. This clone was seen once. The receptor's source is a woman in her thirties or forties who had recovered from COVID-19. The source material was peripheral blood. The chain couples TRBV5-6 to TRBJ2-5; 9 positions agree with TRBD1. CDR3 residues: CASSWGTGKETQYF. The CDR3 DNA reads TGTGCCAGCAGCTGGGGGACAGGGAAAGAGACCCAGTACTTC.